This T cell receptor beta chain was recorded in a study of CD8 T cells in ankylosing spondylitis. Study conclusions and caveats: The study identified a TCR beta motif of several highly homologous variants that appeared characteristic of ankylosing spondylitis blood.

Making use of molecular barcodes, quantitative 5'-RACE generated TCR beta libraries. Each CDR3 protein gets one entry after TCRdb re-called the 5' RACE reads with MiXCR. Of more than 300,000 distinct CDR3 sequences listed, 6.5% to 10% are singletons. A word on this clonotype: Its target is not known.

The CDR3 runs to 15 residues. Germline V gene sequence: CDR1 LNHNV, CDR2 YYDKDF (reference sequence). The V and J ends lost 2 bases and 4 bases, in that order; junction bases with no gene match: 4. This sequence was found in a male donor with ankylosing spondylitis. The genes are TRBV15 and TRBJ1-4, with TRBD1 matching 7 bases. What was sequenced was blood, either unsorted or a sorted T cell fraction (not recorded which). The CDR3 DNA follows: TGTGCCACCAGCAGATTCCGGGACAGTAATGAAAAACTGTTTTTT. Its protein is CATSRFRDSNEKLFF.